The rows below give T cell receptor beta chains drawn from one sample of a study of blood T cells in healthy people across ages. TCRdb re-called the 5' RACE reads with MiXCR, one entry per CDR3 protein. The sample yields 800,000 or so distinct CDR3 sequences, just under 25% seen once. The data also belong to a second study, concerning T cells of mothers and their children.

The sample comprised blood. The receptors stem from a boy aged 10-17 years in good health. CDR3s include the opening cysteine and the closing phenylalanine or tryptophan. Each record gives: CDR3 length, clone size, V gene, J gene, D gene, CDR3 DNA, CDR3 protein. The D gene is left open where the match is weak. Rows give clone size only sometimes, using once, few, many, or a class for an expanded clone.

length: 17
size: few
V: TRBV7-9
J: TRBJ2-5
D: -
DNA: TGTGCCAGCAGCTTATGGGGCTCAAGGGGAGCTTACGGGACCCAGTACTTC
CDR3: CASSLWGSRGAYGTQYF

length: 14
size: -
V: TRBV7-3
J: TRBJ2-3
D: TRBD2
DNA: TGTGCCAGCAGCTGGGGACTAGCGGGGGATACGCAGTATTTT
CDR3: CASSWGLAGDTQYF

length: 14
size: few
V: TRBV19
J: TRBJ1-2
D: TRBD1
DNA: TGTGCCAGGACAGGGACCTCCTTCGGCTATGGCTACACCTTC
CDR3: CARTGTSFGYGYTF

length: 14
size: -
V: TRBV29-1
J: TRBJ1-2
D: -
DNA: TGCAGCGTTGAAGGGGGGGAGGGGGACTATGGCTACACCTTC
CDR3: CSVEGGEGDYGYTF

length: 14
size: -
V: TRBV12-3/TRBV12-4
J: TRBJ1-6
D: -
DNA: TGTGCCAGCACTTCCAGTGGGGGCAGGTCACCCCTCCACTTT
CDR3: CASTSSGGRSPLHF

length: 17
size: -
V: TRBV7-9
J: TRBJ1-1
D: TRBD1
DNA: TGTGCCAGCAGCTTACCCAGGCCAGGGGGCTTTGGAACTGAAGCTTTCTTT
CDR3: CASSLPRPGGFGTEAFF

length: 16
size: -
V: TRBV29-1
J: TRBJ2-1
D: -
DNA: TGCAGCGTTGATAGAGCGGCCAACCCTGACGTAAATGAGCAGTTCTTC
CDR3: CSVDRAANPDVNEQFF

length: 13
size: -
V: TRBV6-1
J: TRBJ1-1
D: TRBD1
DNA: TGTGCCAGCAGTAGACAGGGTTGGACTGAAGCTTTCTTT
CDR3: CASSRQGWTEAFF

length: 15
size: few
V: TRBV7-9
J: TRBJ2-4
D: -
DNA: TGTGCCAGCAGCTCGGGGTTGGGGGCCCAGGTTGAGTCGTACTTC
CDR3: CASSSGLGAQVESYF

length: 16
size: few
V: TRBV7-9
J: TRBJ1-4
D: TRBD1
DNA: TGTGCCAGCAGAAAGACAGGGGAAGGGACGCATGAAAAACTGTTTTTT
CDR3: CASRKTGEGTHEKLFF

length: 15
size: -
V: TRBV20-1
J: TRBJ2-1
D: TRBD2
DNA: TGCAGTGCTACTACTAGCGGGAGATTCTACAATGAGCAGTTCTTC
CDR3: CSATTSGRFYNEQFF

length: 15
size: -
V: TRBV5-1
J: TRBJ1-2
D: TRBD1
DNA: TGCGCCAGCAGCTTGGACGGACAGGAAGAGGAACGCTACACCTTC
CDR3: CASSLDGQEEERYTF

length: 12
size: -
V: TRBV20-1
J: TRBJ2-2
D: TRBD1
DNA: TGCAGTGCCAGGGGGCCCACCGGGGAGCTGTTTTTT
CDR3: CSARGPTGELFF

length: 12
size: few
V: TRBV2
J: TRBJ2-7
D: -
DNA: TGTGCCAGCAGGGAGAATAGCGCCGAGCAGTACTTC
CDR3: CASRENSAEQYF

length: 15
size: -
V: TRBV4-3
J: TRBJ2-5
D: -
DNA: TGCGCCAGCAGCCCCGCGTTTGAACTCCGAGAGACCCAGTACTTC
CDR3: CASSPAFELRETQYF

length: 14
size: -
V: TRBV7-8
J: TRBJ2-5
D: -
DNA: TGTGCCAGCAGCTTAGGGGCTAGACAAGAGACCCAGTACTTC
CDR3: CASSLGARQETQYF

length: 11
size: -
V: TRBV11-2
J: TRBJ1-4
D: -
DNA: TGTGCCAGCAGCTTACTAGAAAAACTGTTTTTT
CDR3: CASSLLEKLFF

length: 13
size: few
V: TRBV7-9
J: TRBJ2-5
D: -
DNA: TGTGCCAGCATCCGTGGGGGGCAGGAGACCCAGTACTTC
CDR3: CASIRGGQETQYF

length: 14
size: few
V: TRBV6-1
J: TRBJ1-1
D: -
DNA: TGTGCCAGCAGTGAAGCTCGGCTGAACACTGAAGCTTTCTTT
CDR3: CASSEARLNTEAFF

length: 12
size: -
V: TRBV18
J: TRBJ1-4
D: -
DNA: TGTGCCAGCTCACGGTCGGCTGAAAAACTGTTTTTT
CDR3: CASSRSAEKLFF

length: 15
size: few
V: TRBV2
J: TRBJ1-2
D: -
DNA: TGTGCCAGCAGACACTACAGGGAGGGAGACTATGGCTACACCTTC
CDR3: CASRHYREGDYGYTF

length: 17
size: many
V: TRBV4-3
J: TRBJ2-6
D: -
DNA: TGCGCCAGCAGCCAAGACGATCGCGGAGCTGGGGCCAACGTCCTGACTTTC
CDR3: CASSQDDRGAGANVLTF

length: 14
size: few
V: TRBV21-1
J: TRBJ2-7
D: -
DNA: TGTGCCAGCAGACCCGGGACAGGGACAAGTGAGCAGTACTTC
CDR3: CASRPGTGTSEQYF

length: 16
size: -
V: TRBV21-1
J: TRBJ1-4
D: -
DNA: TGTGCCAGCAGCAAGGCCGGGACAGTACCTAATGAAAAACTGTTTTTT
CDR3: CASSKAGTVPNEKLFF

length: 12
size: few
V: TRBV7-8
J: TRBJ2-1
D: -
DNA: TGTGCCAGCAGCTTCGGGGCGGGGGAGCAGTTCTTC
CDR3: CASSFGAGEQFF

length: 14
size: -
V: TRBV12-5
J: TRBJ1-1
D: -
DNA: TGTGCTAGTGAGGGATCAGGGGTAGGGACTGAAGCTTTCTTT
CDR3: CASEGSGVGTEAFF

length: 16
size: few
V: TRBV7-9
J: TRBJ2-5
D: -
DNA: TGTGCCAGCAGCTTGCGGGACGCTGGGGCCGGAAGGACCCAGTACTTC
CDR3: CASSLRDAGAGRTQYF

length: 15
size: few
V: TRBV28
J: TRBJ2-4
D: -
DNA: TGTGCCAGCGCCTCGGGGGAAACCGCCAAAAACATTCAGTACTTC
CDR3: CASASGETAKNIQYF